This TCR beta chain was recovered during a study of glioma-infiltrating T cells after dendritic cell vaccination. Study details: Glioblastoma patients came from Phase I and II dendritic cell vaccination trials.

CDR3 size: 14 residues. Germline V gives CDR1 MNHEY, CDR2 SMNVEV (reference sequence). Unmatched junction bases numbered 8, after V lost 6 bases and J lost 6 bases. No glioblastoma patient carried an isocitrate dehydrogenase mutation. The assay was immunoSEQ multiplex PCR, and TCRdb's table has in-frame clones only and misses some. The sample lists 55,000 to 75,000 clones, under 90% seen once, with 6.5% to 10% in the top ten. This chain uses TRBV27 with TRBJ1-5; 7 positions agree with TRBD1. The receptor comes from a human donor with glioblastoma. Sample: blood, taken before dendritic cell vaccination. Here the CDR3 reads CASRDRQGSQPQHF. In DNA, the CDR3 is TGTGCCAGCAGGGATCGACAGGGTAGTCAGCCCCAGCATTTT.